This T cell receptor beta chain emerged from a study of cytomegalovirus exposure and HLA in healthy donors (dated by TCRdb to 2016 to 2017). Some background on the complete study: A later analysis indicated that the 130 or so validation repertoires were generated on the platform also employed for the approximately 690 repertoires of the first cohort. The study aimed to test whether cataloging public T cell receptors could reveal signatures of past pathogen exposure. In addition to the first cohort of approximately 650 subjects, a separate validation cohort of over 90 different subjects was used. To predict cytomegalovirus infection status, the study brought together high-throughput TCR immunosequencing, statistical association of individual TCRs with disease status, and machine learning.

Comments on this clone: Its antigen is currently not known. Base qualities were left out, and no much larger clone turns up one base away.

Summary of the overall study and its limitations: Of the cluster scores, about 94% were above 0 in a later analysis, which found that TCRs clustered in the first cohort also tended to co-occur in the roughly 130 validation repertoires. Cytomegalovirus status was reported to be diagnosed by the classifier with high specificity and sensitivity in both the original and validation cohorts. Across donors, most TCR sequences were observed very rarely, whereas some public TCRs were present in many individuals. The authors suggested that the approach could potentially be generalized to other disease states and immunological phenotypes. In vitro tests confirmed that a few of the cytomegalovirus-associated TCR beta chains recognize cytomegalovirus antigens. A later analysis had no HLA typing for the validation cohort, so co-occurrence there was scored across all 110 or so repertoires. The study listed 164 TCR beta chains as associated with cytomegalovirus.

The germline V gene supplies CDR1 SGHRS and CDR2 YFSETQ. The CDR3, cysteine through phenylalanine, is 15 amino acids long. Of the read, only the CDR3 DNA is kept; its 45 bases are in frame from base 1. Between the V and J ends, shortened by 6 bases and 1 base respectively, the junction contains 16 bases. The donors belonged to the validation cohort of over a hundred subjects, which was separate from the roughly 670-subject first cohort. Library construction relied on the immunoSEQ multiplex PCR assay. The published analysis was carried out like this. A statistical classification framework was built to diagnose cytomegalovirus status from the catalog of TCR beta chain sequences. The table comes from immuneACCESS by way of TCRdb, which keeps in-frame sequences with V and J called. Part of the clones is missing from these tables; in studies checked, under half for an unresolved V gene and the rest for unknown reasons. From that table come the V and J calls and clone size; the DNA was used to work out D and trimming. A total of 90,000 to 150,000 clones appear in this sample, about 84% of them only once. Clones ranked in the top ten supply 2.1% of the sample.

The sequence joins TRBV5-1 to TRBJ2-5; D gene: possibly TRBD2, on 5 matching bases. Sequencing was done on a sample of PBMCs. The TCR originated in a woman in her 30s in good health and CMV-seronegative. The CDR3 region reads CASKAWGAFQETQYF. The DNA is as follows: TGCGCCAGCAAGGCGTGGGGAGCCTTCCAAGAGACCCAGTACTTC. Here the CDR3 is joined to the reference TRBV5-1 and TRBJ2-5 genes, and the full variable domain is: KAGVTQTPRYLIKTRGQQVTLSCSPISGHRSVSWYQQTPGQGLQFLFEYFSETQRNKGNFPGRFSGRQFSNSRSEMNVSTLELGDSALYLCASKAWGAFQETQYFGPGTRLLVL.